The subject of this entry is one T cell receptor beta chain. What it recognizes is unknown. The sample belongs to a study of identical twins. Study-level findings and limits: With abundant cord blood beta clonotypes, insertions were fewer; memory repertoires showed no such pattern.

Each CDR3 protein is one row after TCRdb ran MiXCR on the 5' RACE reads. The data contain 350,000 to 400,000 distinct CDR3 sequences, approximately 8.7% of them seen just once; the ten biggest clones take up more than 8%. The CDR3 has 14 amino acids. The germline V gene has CDR1 ENHRY and CDR2 SYGVKD. V dropped 10 bases and J dropped 0; count of bases not matched to a gene: 9. This clonotype was obtained from a woman aged 45 to 65 in good health. Sequencing was performed on naive T cells sorted from blood. The J gene is TRBJ2-7, the V gene TRBV10-3; 7 bases line up with TRBD1. CDR3 in DNA: TGTGCCACCTGGGGACAGTCAGCCTCCTACGAGCAGTACTTC. It specifies CATWGQSASYEQYF.